This T cell receptor beta chain was retrieved from a study of Ad26.COV2.S vaccination and SARS-CoV-2 variants. CDR1 LGHNA and CDR2 YSLEER come from the germline V gene. CDR3 length equals 12 residues. V was pared by 1 base and J by 16 bases, with 4 bases of the junction left unmatched. Remarks on this clone: Its cognate antigen is unknown.

TCRdb's table, derived via immunoSEQ multiplex PCR, lists solely in-frame clones and lacks some. The profile shows 350,000 to 450,000 clones, 80% to 90% of them singletons. Broader study findings: There was a possibility that the TCR breadth and depth analyses underestimated total T cell responses. Spike-specific TCR breadth in vaccine recipients exceeded that seen in placebo recipients.

Treatment of the sample: roughly 20 received Ad26.COV2.S at low or high dose, single or two shots; about 5 received placebo; per-sample allocation not given. Collection of samples fell on day 63 after the first vaccine or placebo injection. An Ad26 vector expressing Wuhan-strain SARS-CoV-2 spike constituted the vaccine. The gene calls are TRBV4-3 and TRBJ2-1; TRBD2 aligns across 10 bases. The clonotype originates from a person between 18 and 65 years old who received the Ad26.COV2.S COVID-19 vaccine or a placebo. Material: peripheral blood, obtained in a trial of Ad26.COV2.S vaccine versus placebo. This CDR3 reads CASSQAQRGGFF. The CDR3 nucleotides are TGCGCCAGCAGCCAAGCGCAGCGGGGGGGCTTCTTC.